This entry is about one TCR beta chain. Its antigen is still unknown. Base qualities are missing; no much larger clone stands one base away. TCRbeta CDR3 regions were amplified from genomic DNA using the immunoSEQ Assay, a bias-controlled multiplex PCR. The study's processing was this. The number of nucleated cells in each sample was estimated by amplification of reference gene primers within the assay. To quantify the absolute abundance of each unique TCRbeta CDR3 rearrangement, sequence reads were collapsed and filtered. For each sample, productive Simpson clonality was calculated by taking the square root of Simpson's diversity index across productive rearrangements. The clones in this table, taken by TCRdb from immuneACCESS, are in-frame only. Not every clone is retained; where verified, under half of the shortfall comes from an unresolved V gene, and the cause of the rest is unknown. V and J calls and clone size follow that table, whereas D and trimming were derived from the DNA. The sample table shows about 320,000 clones, and roughly 85% are seen once. The top ten clonotypes cover just over 7% of the sample.

These data are taken from a study of blood T cell repertoires in COVID-19 (dated by TCRdb to the early 2020s). Regarding the study in general: Samples from collaborators originated in the United States, Italy and Spain and spanned both the acute and convalescent phases of COVID-19. Where available, HLA class I and class II types were obtained from metadata supplied by the sample provider rather than from assay-based typing. The material from the prospective study consisted of cDNA or gDNA derived from T cells, B-cell-depleted T cells, or PBMCs. Nearly every sample came with metadata listing a de-identified subject ID, COVID-19 status, age in years and sex. The repertoires were released in a freely available public database intended as a resource for research on the immune response to SARS-CoV-2. Deeply sampled blood TCRbeta repertoires from subjects exposed to, actively infected with, or recovered from COVID-19 were included in the dataset. Samples came from the ongoing ImmuneRACE study (first 160 participants) plus 1,254 subjects from 6 global collaborators. Overall study results and their limits: Clinical and demographic metadata were provided uncurated, with the amount varying by source and participant.

The CDR3 starts with the cysteine, ends with the phenylalanine, and has 15 residues. The entry retains the CDR3 DNA only, 45 bases that are in frame from base 1. Taken from the germline V gene, the CDR1 and CDR2 loops are MGHDK and SYGVNS. The junction shows trimming of 8 bases on V and 0 bases on J, plus 17 bases between the germline ends. Whole blood was collected in K2EDTA tubes by collaborating institutions according to the institutions' own protocols. For TCRbeta analysis, collaborators shipped samples as frozen whole blood, isolated PBMCs, or DNA extracted from either of those sample types. Sequenced material: peripheral blood. This sequence originates from a human donor in a cohort sampled during active COVID-19. This chain joins TRBV25-1 to TRBJ2-7, and TRBD2 may be the D gene, going by 6 matching bases. DNA sequence: TGTGCCAGCCGAAGCGGGCAGGGCTACTCCTACGAGCAGTACTTC. Its product reads: CASRSGQGYSYEQYF.